This T cell receptor (beta chain) emerged from a study of CD4+ T cells in melanoma. Study-level results: A reported correlation linked neoantigen-specific CD4+ T cells to CD8+, macrophage and B cell function. In melanoma, neoantigen-specific CD4+ T cells reportedly differed in differentiation state.

Germline V gene sequence: CDR1 KGHSH, CDR2 LQKENI. The V gene end was trimmed by 2 bases and the J gene end by 2 bases; junction bases not matched to a gene: 7. The CDR3 extends over 17 amino acids. Profiled with immunoSEQ multiplex PCR; TCRdb holds only in-frame clones, not every one. The table has more than 13,000 clones, 80% to 85% seen once. With regard to this clone: Its antigen remains unidentified.

Sequencing used cells from a culture (not recorded whether cultured in vitro). The sequence derives from a human donor with melanoma. The gene calls are TRBV18 and TRBJ2-2, with 8 bases lining up with TRBD1. In DNA form, the CDR3 reads TGTGCCAGCTCACCATTGTCCGGGACAGGCAACACCGGGGAGCTGTTTTTT. It is translated as CASSPLSGTGNTGELFF. Based on the CDR3 plus reference TRBV18 and TRBJ2-2, the full variable domain is NAGVMQNPRHLVRRRGQEARLRCSPMKGHSHVYWYRQLPEEGLKFMVYLQKENIIDESGMPKERFSAEFPKEGPSILRIQQVVRGDSAAYFCASSPLSGTGNTGELFFGEGSRLTVL.